Following are 27 T cell receptor beta chains from one sample sequenced in a study of Ad26.COV2.S vaccination and SARS-CoV-2 variants. The data were produced by immunoSEQ multiplex PCR, yet TCRdb's version contains in-frame clones alone and is incomplete. This sample has 6,500 to 7,000 clones; about four fifths occur once, and the top ten carry roughly 30%. The material was peripheral blood, obtained after recovery from COVID-19. The receptors originated from a human donor who had recovered from COVID-19.

The chain employs TRBV7-8 and TRBJ1-2; possible D gene TRBD1, 5 bases. Per germline, CDR1 SGHVS and CDR2 FQNEAQ. This CDR3 has 15 residues. The V gene lost 0 bases and the J gene lost 1 base, with 9 bases spanning the gap. CDR3 sequence (DNA): TGTGCCAGCAGCTTAGCGCGGGGCGTTAACTATGGCTACACCTTC. Its translation is CASSLARGVNYGYTF.

The chain has TRBV16 and TRBJ2-7, with TRBD1 matching over 8 bases. Losses at the gene ends were 6 bases for V and 5 bases for J; bases not matched to a gene: 9. Germline V lookup: CDR1 KGHSY, CDR2 FQNENV. The CDR3 has 14 residues. CDR3 sequence: CASRRTGLSDEQYF. The CDR3 bases are TGTGCCAGCAGAAGGACAGGGCTGTCCGACGAGCAGTACTTC.

This clone was detected only a few times. The chain links TRBV7-8 to TRBJ2-7; D is possibly TRBD1 or TRBD2 (5 bases each). Between the trimmed V and J ends, which lost 1 base and 7 bases, there was a span of 11 bases. This CDR3 has 13 residues. CDR1 and CDR2 from the germline V gene are SGHVS and FQNEAQ. The CDR3 bases are TGTGCCAGCAGCTTAGGGTTAGAGGGGGAGCAGTACTTC. Protein sequence: CASSLGLEGEQYF. The whole variable domain, filled in from reference TRBV7-8 and TRBJ2-7, reads GAGVSQSPRYKVAKRGQDVALRCDPISGHVSLFWYQQALGQGPEFLTYFQNEAQLDKSGLPSDRFFAERPEGSVSTLKIQRTQQEDSAVYLCASSLGLEGEQYFGPGTRLTVT.

This clone came up a few times. The J gene is TRBJ2-6, the V gene TRBV30, with 7 bases aligning to TRBD2. V was pared by 2 bases and J by 0 bases, with 7 bases of the junction left unmatched. Germline CDR1 GTSNPN, CDR2 SVGIG (reference sequence). The CDR3 totals 17 residues. Written as DNA, the CDR3 is TGTGCCTGGAGTTCCACGGGGGGACGCTCTGGGGCCAACGTCCTGACTTTC. It encodes CAWSSTGGRSGANVLTF.

The gene calls are TRBV5-1 and TRBJ1-6; 8 nucleotides agree with TRBD1. The CDR3 totals 14 residues. The V and J ends lost 0 bases and 9 bases, in that order; junction bases with no gene match: 2. From germline, CDR1 is SGHRS and CDR2 YFSETQ. In DNA, the CDR3 is TGCGCCAGCAGCTTGGGCAGGGGGCCTTCACCCCTCCACTTT. Its translation is CASSLGRGPSPLHF. Drawing the rest from reference TRBV5-1 and TRBJ1-6, the complete variable domain is KAGVTQTPRYLIKTRGQQVTLSCSPISGHRSVSWYQQTPGQGLQFLFEYFSETQRNKGNFPGRFSGRQFSNSRSEMNVSTLELGDSALYLCASSLGRGPSPLHFGNGTRLTVT.

The chain has TRBV5-1 and TRBJ2-1; 12 bases are shared with TRBD2. This CDR3 region has 16 residues. Germline CDR1 is SGHRS and CDR2 is YFSETQ. V was clipped by 0 bases and J by 8 bases; unmatched bases: 6. The CDR3 DNA follows: TGCGCCAGCAGCTTGGGAGCGCTAGCGGGGGGGGATGAGCAGTTCTTC. It is translated as CASSLGALAGGDEQFF. Complete variable domain (other parts from reference TRBV5-1 and TRBJ2-1): KAGVTQTPRYLIKTRGQQVTLSCSPISGHRSVSWYQQTPGQGLQFLFEYFSETQRNKGNFPGRFSGRQFSNSRSEMNVSTLELGDSALYLCASSLGALAGGDEQFFGPGTRLTVL.

As for this clone: One junction end does not reproduce the germline sequence, and a read error may be involved. The sample carries other DNA sequences with the same CDR3. The genes are TRBV24-1 and TRBJ1-5, with 9 bases fitting TRBD1. CDR3 length: 15 amino acids. CDR1 is KGHDR and CDR2 is SFDVKD in the germline V gene. The CDR3 sequence is CATSDPTGGNQPQHF. The CDR3 DNA sequence: TGTGCCACCAGTGATCCCACAGGGGGCAATCAGCCTCAGCATTTT.

The chain carries TRBV6-2 or TRBV6-3 and TRBJ1-5; the match to TRBD1 covers 9 bases. From germline, CDR1 is MNHEY and CDR2 SVGEGT. With V trimmed by 2 bases and J by 0 bases, 14 bases remained unmatched. CDR3 size: 20 residues. The chain's CDR3 is CASSYPTLGQGPNSNQPQHF. The CDR3 DNA sequence: TGTGCCAGCAGTTACCCTACTTTGGGACAGGGCCCAAATAGCAATCAGCCCCAGCATTTT.

Only one count was recorded for this clone. This chain links TRBV11-2 with TRBJ1-2; D unclear. The V end lost 5 bases, the J end lost 0 bases, and 13 bases lay between the germline ends. CDR1 SGHAT and CDR2 FQNNGV come from the germline V gene. This CDR3 region has 15 residues. In DNA form, the CDR3 reads TGTGCCAGCAGCCCCCGGGAGTTAGCTAACTATGGCTACACCTTC. It translates to CASSPRELANYGYTF.

The chain has TRBV9 and TRBJ2-2; D gene unclear. Trimming took 1 base from V and 4 from J, leaving 5 bases between them. In germline, CDR1 is SGDLS, CDR2 YYNGEE. The CDR3 totals 13 residues. DNA for the CDR3: TGTGCCAGCAGCGTAAAAGGCACCGGGGAGCTGTTTTTT. It specifies CASSVKGTGELFF.

The chain joins TRBV10-1 to TRBJ2-1; D is perhaps TRBD1 (6 bases). The V and J ends lost 0 bases and 3 bases respectively, with 12 bases between them. The V gene's germline CDR1 is WNHNN and CDR2 SYGVQD (reference sequence). The CDR3 runs 16 residues. In DNA, the CDR3 is TGCGCCAGCAGTGAGTCGGCACAGGGCTACTACAATGAGCAGTTCTTC. Its translation: CASSESAQGYYNEQFF.

The rearrangement joins TRBV3-1 (or the pseudogene TRBV3-2) to TRBJ1-3; 7 bases map to TRBD1. Germline V gene sequence: CDR1 LGHDT, CDR2 YNNKEL (reference sequence). The V gene end was trimmed by 5 bases and the J gene end by 2 bases; junction bases not matched to a gene: 3. This CDR3 has 14 residues. CDR3 sequence reads: CASSFDRAGNTIYF. The CDR3 DNA reads TGTGCCAGCAGCTTCGACAGGGCTGGAAACACCATATATTTT.

The chain carries TRBV18 and TRBJ2-2; D is uncertain. The CDR3 is made up of 11 amino acids. Trimming took 5 bases from V and 3 from J, leaving 1 base between them. Germline loops: CDR1 KGHSH, CDR2 LQKENI. The DNA for the CDR3 is TGTGCCAGCTCAGACACCGGGGAGCTGTTTTTT. It codes for CASSDTGELFF.

The V gene is TRBV15, the J gene TRBJ2-5; 9 bases are shared with TRBD1. Germline V gives CDR1 LNHNV, CDR2 YYDKDF (reference sequence). This CDR3 region has 15 residues. The trim removed 1 base at V and 4 bases at J, leaving 4 bases unmatched. The CDR3 reads CATSRGGTGLETQYF. The CDR3 region has the DNA TGTGCCACCAGCAGAGGAGGGACAGGGCTAGAGACCCAGTACTTC.

The count of this clone is one. This sequence joins TRBV29-1 and TRBJ2-3, with 12 nucleotides matching TRBD2. Germline V gene data show CDR1 as SQVTM and CDR2 as ANQGSEA. CDR3 length equals 15 residues. The V segment lost 7 bases and the J segment 4 bases; nucleotides outside the gene matches: 9. The CDR3 reads CSAMTSGRGSDTQYF. DNA of the CDR3: TGCAGCGCCATGACTAGCGGGAGAGGCTCAGATACGCAGTATTTT.

The V call is TRBV5-4, the J call TRBJ1-2; TRBD1 might be the D (6 bases). The CDR3 sequence is 12 residues long. V lost 10 bases to trimming and J lost 0 bases, with 10 bases between them. Germline loops: CDR1 SGHNT, CDR2 YYREEE (reference sequence). In DNA, the CDR3 is TGTGCCTTTAGGGGGGCTAACTATGGCTACACCTTC. Amino acid sequence: CAFRGANYGYTF. The complete variable domain, with remaining parts taken from reference TRBV5-4 and TRBJ1-2, reads ETGVTQSPTHLIKTRGQQVTLRCSSQSGHNTVSWYQQALGQGPQFIFQYYREEENGRGNFPPRFSGLQFPNYSSELNVNALELDDSALYLCAFRGANYGYTFGSGTRLTVV.

This chain joins TRBV7-2 and TRBJ2-3; tentatively, D is TRBD1 or TRBD2 (5 bases each). Trimming took off 1 base at V and 4 bases at J, with 15 bases between the two ends. Germline V gene lookup returns CDR1 SGHTA and CDR2 FQGNSA. The CDR3 is made up of 16 amino acids. The CDR3 sequence is CASSLVGTTRADTQYF. CDR3 in DNA: TGTGCCAGCAGCTTAGTAGGGACCACGAGGGCAGATACGCAGTATTTT.

The chain joins TRBV9 to TRBJ1-6; 9 nucleotides agree with TRBD1. From germline, CDR1 is SGDLS and CDR2 YYNGEE. Trimming took 0 bases from V and 6 from J; bases not matched to a gene: 4. The CDR3 is 16 amino acids. The CDR3 coding sequence is TGTGCCAGCAGCGTAGATCCGGACAGGGGTAATTCACCCCTCCACTTT. Amino acid sequence: CASSVDPDRGNSPLHF.

The chain joins TRBV7-9 to TRBJ2-2; D perhaps matches TRBD1 (5 bases). V lost 5 bases and J 7 bases, leaving 11 bases between the germline ends. The CDR3 runs to 13 residues. The germline CDR1 and CDR2 sequences are SEHNR and FQNEAQ (reference sequence). CDR3 nucleotides: TGTGCCAGCAGCCTCCAGGGCGGCGGGGAGCTGTTTTTT. Its translation is CASSLQGGGELFF.

This clone appeared a single time. The rearrangement links TRBV5-6 to TRBJ1-6; TRBD1 matches 10 bases. CDR3 length equals 14 residues. Per the germline V gene, CDR1 is SGHDT and CDR2 is YYEEEE. V shed 5 bases and J 7 bases; nucleotides not matched to a gene: 3. The CDR3, as DNA: TGTGCCAGCAGTACGGGACAGGGGAATTCACCCCTCCACTTT. This translates into CASSTGQGNSPLHF.

The V and J genes are TRBV28 and TRBJ1-2; weak D call: TRBD1 (6 bases). In germline, CDR1 is MDHEN, CDR2 SYDVKM. With 5 bases removed from V and 0 bases from J, the gap between germline ends came to 22 bases. The CDR3 length is 18 residues. The CDR3 sequence: CASSPLSILDRPNYGYTF. CDR3 DNA sequence: TGTGCCAGCAGTCCCCTTTCGATATTGGACAGACCTAACTATGGCTACACCTTC.

This chain connects TRBV28 to TRBJ2-5, with D unresolved. The V gene's germline CDR1 is MDHEN and CDR2 SYDVKM. The V end lost 1 base, the J end lost 0 bases, and 6 bases lay between the germline ends. This CDR3 is 14 amino acids long. The CDR3 DNA is TGTGCCAGCAGTTTATCCCGGGACCAAGAGACCCAGTACTTC. Translated: CASSLSRDQETQYF.

The rearrangement joins TRBV6-5 to TRBJ2-3; 10 nucleotides align to TRBD2. The V gene's germline CDR1 is MNHEY and CDR2 SVGAGI. The V segment lost 6 bases and the J segment 0 bases; nucleotides outside the gene matches: 3. This CDR3 is 15 amino acids long. In DNA, the CDR3 is TGTGCCAGCAGATCAGCGGGGGGGAGCACAGATACGCAGTATTTT. It specifies CASRSAGGSTDTQYF.

This clone was detected once. This rearrangement joins TRBV15 to TRBJ2-7; 9 bases are shared with TRBD2. V was pared by 2 bases and J by 6 bases, with 5 bases of the junction left unmatched. The CDR3 has 14 amino acids. The germline gives CDR1 LNHNV, CDR2 YYDKDF (reference sequence). CDR3 sequence reads: CATSRTLAGSEQYF. CDR3 nucleotides: TGTGCCACCAGCAGAACCCTAGCGGGGAGCGAGCAGTACTTC.

This clone was recorded once. This chain links TRBV20-1 with TRBJ1-1; tentatively, D is TRBD1 (5 bases). Germline V gene data show CDR1 as DFQATT and CDR2 as SNEGSKA (reference sequence). The CDR3 runs 11 residues. V gave up 5 bases and J gave up 4 bases, with 8 bases separating them. As DNA, the CDR3 is TGCAGTGCTTTAGACAGCACTGAAGCTTTCTTT. This gives the protein CSALDSTEAFF.

This chain joins TRBV9 and TRBJ1-2; no clear D. The germline gives CDR1 SGDLS, CDR2 YYNGEE. V lost 0 bases and J 1 base, leaving 10 bases between the germline ends. The length of the CDR3 is 15 residues. For the CDR3, the DNA is TGTGCCAGCAGCGTAGGAGGCACAGATAACTATGGCTACACCTTC. It yields the protein CASSVGGTDNYGYTF.

This clone has only a few counts. At one of its ends the junction is not consistent with the germline gene, which may arise from a read error. The genes are TRBV7-7 and TRBJ1-3; the match to TRBD1 covers 7 bases. This CDR3 is 16 amino acids long. Germline-derived CDR1 and CDR2 are SSHAT and FNYEAQ (reference sequence). CDR3 sequence (DNA): TGTGCTAGCAGCTTAGGATCGACAGGGAGTGGAAACACCATATATTTT. This gives the protein CASSLGSTGSGNTIYF.